The 4 T cell receptor beta chains reported below all come from one sample, sequenced in a study of T-cell memory formation after mild COVID-19. MiXCR, run by TCRdb on the 5' RACE reads, gives a single entry per CDR3 protein. Of almost 350,000 distinct CDR3 sequences in the sample, under 25% were seen once. The specimen sequenced was PBMCs or a T cell subset sorted from them (not recorded which). The source of these receptors is a young man who had mild COVID-19 (a few samples of this study predate the infection). Cell type and time point are not known.

The rearrangement uses TRBV6-5 and TRBJ2-2; D gene uncertain. The CDR3 length is 17 residues. V dropped 0 bases and J dropped 3 bases, with 14 bases sitting between them. Germline loops: CDR1 MNHEY, CDR2 SVGAGI. DNA of the CDR3: TGTGCCAGCAGTTACTCCGGCTGGCGGTCGGACACCGGGGAGCTGTTTTTT. It codes for CASSYSGWRSDTGELFF.

This clonotype was counted only a few times. This chain links TRBV14 with TRBJ1-4; TRBD1 might be the D (5 bases). The germline CDR1 and CDR2 sequences are SGHDN and FVKESK. The CDR3 spans 16 residues. V was shortened by 2 bases and J by 2 bases, with 12 bases between the two germline ends. The CDR3 region has the DNA TGTGCCAGCAGCCAACGTCGGGGCCGTACTAATGAAAAACTGTTTTTT. This translates into CASSQRRGRTNEKLFF.

V and J are TRBV7-2 and TRBJ1-2; 8 bases line up with TRBD1. V lost 5 bases and J lost 4; bases outside the gene matches: 3. This CDR3 spans 13 amino acids. Looked up from germline, CDR1 is SGHTA and CDR2 is FQGNSA. The CDR3 bases are TGTGCCAGCAGCCCGACAGGGGTCTATGGCTACACCTTC. Translating gives CASSPTGVYGYTF.

This clonotype was counted many times. This chain uses TRBV11-2 with TRBJ2-7; D possibly uses TRBD1 or TRBD2 (5 bases each). V was pared by 4 bases and J by 0 bases, with 13 bases between. The CDR3 is 15 amino acids. From germline, CDR1 is SGHAT and CDR2 FQNNGV. DNA of the CDR3: TGTGCCAGCAGCTCGATTTCCGGGACCTCCTACGAGCAGTACTTC. Its translation is CASSSISGTSYEQYF. The variable domain in full, with the rest retrieved from reference TRBV11-2 and TRBJ2-7, is EAGVAQSPRYKIIEKRQSVAFWCNPISGHATLYWYQQILGQGPKLLIQFQNNGVVDDSQLPKDRFSAERLKGVDSTLKIQPAKLEDSAVYLCASSSISGTSYEQYFGPGTRLTVT.